A selection of T cell receptor beta chains follows, all from one sample in a study of tumor-infiltrating lymphocytes in primary liver carcinoma. TCRdb used MiXCR to reprocess the multiplex PCR reads, holding one entry per CDR3 protein. The table shows some 320,000 distinct CDR3 sequences, with around three fifths occurring only once. The source material was peripheral blood. Every receptor here comes from a man aged 35 to 55 with primary liver carcinoma and hepatitis B virus infection. Both conserved end residues are part of each CDR3. Fields, in order: V gene, J gene, CDR3 protein.

TRBV11-2	TRBJ1-1	CASSRGVNSEAFF
TRBV14	TRBJ2-2	CAISQPSRGLDTGELFF
TRBV6-2/TRBV6-3	TRBJ2-2	CASRYGAGDTGELFF
TRBV10-3	TRBJ2-4	CAFSERAGEAKNIQYF
TRBV5-4	TRBJ1-1	CASTPGGRPMNTEAFF
TRBV4-2	TRBJ2-2	CASSQVGWIDTGELFF
TRBV5-5	TRBJ1-1	CASRTGTQNTEVFF
TRBV5-1	TRBJ1-5	CASSLQSGADQSQHF
TRBV13	TRBJ2-2	CASSLGSGTNIGELFF
TRBV4-3	TRBJ2-4	CASSQDSYIQYF
TRBV5-1	TRBJ2-1	CANNLETSGSLEQFF
TRBV7-3	TRBJ2-3	CASSLQTANTDTQYF
TRBV6-2/TRBV6-3	TRBJ2-1	CASSYTRGAGEQFF
TRBV4-2	TRBJ2-5	CASSQESGGPFETQYF
TRBV6-1	TRBJ2-7	CASRSSTVSHELYF
TRBV28	TRBJ1-4	CASIKDLRAETNEKLFF
TRBV5-8	TRBJ1-1	CASTPMWGNTEAFF
TRBV6-4	TRBJ2-2	CASKEQLNTGELFF
TRBV6-5	TRBJ2-1	CVSSEGLARDEQSF
TRBV11-2	TRBJ2-1	CASSLAVSSDEQFF
TRBV5-1	TRBJ1-1	CASREGGTEAFF
TRBV6-1	TRBJ2-1	CASSDSNTVWQFF
TRBV4-2	TRBJ2-1	CASSLPPGTASSYNEHFF
TRBV10-3	TRBJ1-1	CATAGATNTEAFF
TRBV12-3/TRBV12-4	TRBJ1-5	CASSLTLYQTQHF
TRBV7-9	TRBJ2-2	CANSFTSGRAGELFF
TRBV5-1	TRBJ2-5	CASSSNRGRQETQYF
TRBV28	TRBJ2-1	CASTQTRGEQFF
TRBV29-1	TRBJ1-4	CSVRTGSDEKLFF
TRBV7-3	TRBJ2-2	CASSLDPGSNTGELFF
TRBV10-3	TRBJ2-1	CAISPGLGGLGEQLF
TRBV5-4	TRBJ2-1	CVSNRTGGTYNEQFF
TRBV20-1	TRBJ2-1	CSAPLGHEQFF
TRBV5-6	TRBJ2-7	CASSRPAYMQYF
TRBV4-1	TRBJ2-7	CASSPGGSYEQYF
TRBV4-3	TRBJ2-1	CANSRAGGGQGAYNEQFF
TRBV4-3	TRBJ2-1	CASSRDRLYNEQFF
TRBV4-1	TRBJ2-1	CASSPFALGLAGPCFYNEQFF
TRBV6-5	TRBJ2-3	CSSSYSLTSGSTDAQYF
TRBV5-5	TRBJ1-5	CASSRDRGFGQPQHF
TRBV6-2/TRBV6-3	TRBJ1-5	CASSHRRDRGNQPRHF
TRBV6-6	.	CASSAPTLTGDNQLQYF
TRBV30	TRBJ2-7	CACRNAKDRVHGEQYF
TRBV5-6	TRBJ2-5	CASSGTSGKAGQETQYF
TRBV5-1	TRBJ2-1	CASSLYDGRAGDEQFF
TRBV19	TRBJ2-2	CASSHFGRDGGELFF
TRBV5-4	TRBJ2-5	CASSLASGNQETQYF
TRBV28	TRBJ2-1	CASTFGSGRVEEQFF
TRBV6-5	TRBJ2-1	CASSSRAHVGYNKQFF
TRBV10-3	TRBJ2-1	CAILETGEGDEQFF
TRBV28	TRBJ2-2	CASNMGVTGELFF
TRBV29-1	TRBJ2-3	CRVGAGTDTQYF
TRBV5-4	TRBJ2-2	CASSLDPVGELFF
TRBV18	TRBJ2-5	CASSPGLAGGRETQYF
TRBV12-3/TRBV12-4	TRBJ2-5	CASSPAGALRETQYF
TRBV11-2	TRBJ2-7	CASSSFAGNEQYF
TRBV6-1	TRBJ1-6	CASRDPGTRGSAPLHF
TRBV6-5	TRBJ2-2	CASRRDLANTGELFF
TRBV5-4	TRBJ2-1	CASSLLNNEQFF
TRBV11-2	TRBJ2-3	CVSSSPTWTGMPDTQYF